The 10 T cell receptor beta chains below come from one sample, sequenced in a study of CD8 T cell repertoires and HIV-1 epitope variants. Assay used: immunoSEQ multiplex PCR; TCRdb lists only in-frame clones, some missing. The sample yields roughly 4,100 clones, 65% seen once. Antigens of these TCRs are unknown. Sequenced sample: cultured CD8+ T cells derived from PBMCs. Source of these receptors: a male donor with HIV.

The chain recombines TRBV7-9 with TRBJ2-1; the D call may be TRBD1 or TRBD2 (7 bases each). Germline V lookup: CDR1 SEHNR, CDR2 FQNEAQ (reference sequence). Trimming stripped 2 bases from V and 7 bases from J, with 15 bases between. The CDR3 extends over 15 amino acids. CDR3 nucleotide sequence: TGTGCCAGCAGCTTATCTCTTCAGGGGGGGAATGAGCAGTTCTTC. Translating gives CASSLSLQGGNEQFF.

The V gene is TRBV10-3, the J gene TRBJ2-3; tentatively, D is TRBD2 (5 bases). The V gene's germline CDR1 is ENHRY and CDR2 SYGVKD. V dropped 8 bases and J dropped 0 bases, with 15 bases sitting between them. The CDR3 totals 15 residues. CDR3 amino acids: CAILSDPGSTDTQYF. The CDR3 nucleotides read TGTGCCATCCTCAGTGACCCGGGGAGCACAGATACGCAGTATTTT.

This sequence joins TRBV28 and TRBJ1-6, with 9 bases identical to TRBD1. J was trimmed by 7 bases and V by 6 bases; bases with no gene match: 10. CDR3 length: 16 residues. The germline CDR1 and CDR2 sequences are MDHEN and SYDVKM. The CDR3 coding sequence is TGTGCCAGCAGACTAGGGGGGGGACAGGGAAATTCACCCCTCCACTTT. Protein product: CASRLGGGQGNSPLHF.

The chain links TRBV9 to TRBJ2-5; TRBD2 matches at 7 bases. Germline V gene lookup returns CDR1 SGDLS and CDR2 YYNGEE. V shed 4 bases and J 2 bases; nucleotides not matched to a gene: 5. The CDR3 runs 14 residues. The DNA for the CDR3 is TGTGCCAGCAGCCTTGGGGGGGGACAAGAGACCCAGTACTTC. It is translated as CASSLGGGQETQYF. The full variable domain, rest sourced from reference TRBV9 and TRBJ2-5, is DSGVTQTPKHLITATGQRVTLRCSPRSGDLSVYWYQQSLDQGLQFLIQYYNGEERAKGNILERFSAQQFPDLHSELNLSSLELGDSALYFCASSLGGGQETQYFGPGTRLLVL.

The chain employs TRBV2 and TRBJ1-1, with D possibly TRBD1 on 5 matching bases. The CDR3 totals 12 residues. The ends were cut back, 6 bases at V and 1 base at J, with 6 bases in the middle. From germline, CDR1 is SNHLY and CDR2 FYNNEI. The DNA of the CDR3 is TGTGCCAGCAGCCAGGGGAACACTGAAGCTTTCTTT. Translating gives CASSQGNTEAFF.

The rearrangement joins TRBV13 to TRBJ1-2; 7 bases are a match to TRBD1. Germline lookup yields CDR1 PRHDT and CDR2 FYEKMQ (reference sequence). The CDR3 has 13 residues. The V and J ends lost 5 bases and 8 bases, in that order; junction bases with no gene match: 8. The CDR3 sequence: CASSDGQGVGYTF. For the CDR3, the DNA is TGTGCCAGCAGCGACGGCCAGGGGGTAGGCTACACCTTC. The complete variable domain, with remaining parts taken from reference TRBV13 and TRBJ1-2, reads AAGVIQSPRHLIKEKRETATLKCYPIPRHDTVYWYQQGPGQDPQFLISFYEKMQSDKGSIPDRFSAQQFSDYHSELNMSSLELGDSALYFCASSDGQGVGYTFGSGTRLTVV.

There are a few counts of this clone. The V call is TRBV6-5, the J call TRBJ1-5, with D perhaps matching TRBD1 (6 bases). The CDR3 is made up of 14 amino acids. Germline CDR1 reads MNHEY; CDR2 reads SVGAGI. V gave up 2 bases and J gave up 6 bases, with 11 bases separating them. CDR3 sequence reads: CASSYVGGTQPQHF. The CDR3 coding sequence is TGTGCCAGCAGTTACGTCGGGGGCACTCAGCCCCAGCATTTT.

The CDR3: CASSIPNRGRGTEAFF. Here the CDR3 DNA reads TGTGCCAGCAGCATTCCTAACAGGGGGCGCGGGACTGAAGCTTTCTTT. V and J are TRBV13 and TRBJ1-1; 9 bases align to TRBD1. The CDR3 runs 16 residues. The V gene's germline CDR1 is PRHDT and CDR2 FYEKMQ (reference sequence). J was trimmed by 5 bases and V by 5 bases; bases with no gene match: 12.

The chain joins TRBV7-9 to TRBJ1-2, with 8 bases matching TRBD1. V gave up 2 bases and J gave up 1 base; unmatched junction bases: 6. The CDR3 sequence is 16 residues long. Germline loops: CDR1 SEHNR, CDR2 FQNEAQ (reference sequence). CDR3 DNA sequence: TGTGCCAGCAGCTTAACGACAGGGGAAGGTAACTATGGCTACACCTTC. Protein: CASSLTTGEGNYGYTF.

This CDR3 is CASSSNPGTSGRSADTQYF. CDR3 coding DNA: TGCGCCAGCAGCTCAAATCCCGGGACTAGCGGGAGGTCCGCGGATACGCAGTATTTT. The chain joins TRBV5-1 to TRBJ2-3; 15 positions match TRBD2. The CDR3 extends over 19 amino acids. The V and J ends lost 3 bases and 6 bases, in that order; junction bases with no gene match: 14. The germline V gene encodes CDR1 SGHRS and CDR2 YFSETQ.